The 16 T cell receptor beta chains in this list originate from one sample, sequenced in a study of T cell changes during pregnancy in multiple sclerosis. Here immunoSEQ multiplex PCR was the method, and the copy in TCRdb shows in-frame clones only, minus some. The sample lists some 47,000 clones, about 96% seen once, with roughly 1% in the top ten. Material: peripheral blood, obtained in the second trimester of pregnancy. The receptors come from a female donor with multiple sclerosis, enrolled in a pregnancy study.

The J gene is TRBJ1-5, the V gene TRBV19; 7 bases map to TRBD1. This CDR3 spans 17 amino acids. CDR1 is LNHDA, CDR2 SQIVND, per germline (reference sequence). J was trimmed by 5 bases and V by 2 bases; bases with no gene match: 12. The CDR3 DNA sequence: TGTGCCAGTAGTATAAGGCGGGTCGACAGGGATCATCAGCCCCAGCATTTT. It codes for CASSIRRVDRDHQPQHF.

The CDR3 is CASSLQENTEAFF. The CDR3 nucleotides are TGTGCCAGCAGTTTACAGGAGAACACTGAAGCTTTCTTT. The chain couples TRBV6-1 to TRBJ1-1; D may be TRBD1 (5 bases). Per germline, CDR1 MNHNS and CDR2 SASEGT. Between the trimmed V and J ends, which lost 5 bases and 1 base, there was a span of 8 bases. The CDR3 contains 13 residues.

The V and J genes are TRBV11-1 and TRBJ2-6, with D unclear. V dropped 4 bases and J dropped 0 bases, with 13 bases sitting between them. The germline V gene has CDR1 SGHAT and CDR2 FQDESV (reference sequence). There are 17 residues in the CDR3. CDR3 sequence (DNA): TGTGCCAGCAGCTCTCGTAAGTCTACCTCTGGGGCCAACGTCCTGACTTTC. Amino acids: CASSSRKSTSGANVLTF.

The V gene is TRBV7-3, the J gene TRBJ2-2, with a tentative D call TRBD1 (6 bases). V lost 1 base and J lost 8, with 17 bases in between. This CDR3 region has 16 residues. The germline V gene encodes CDR1 SGHTA and CDR2 FQGTGA. The CDR3 spells CASSLRAGEFSGELFF. CDR3 nucleotide sequence: TGTGCCAGCAGCTTAAGGGCAGGGGAATTTTCGGGGGAGCTGTTTTTT.

V and J are TRBV11-2 and TRBJ1-1; 7 bases map to TRBD1. The CDR3 consists of 15 residues. The germline V gene has CDR1 SGHAT and CDR2 FQNNGV. V was clipped by 0 bases and J by 1 base; unmatched bases: 2. The CDR3 protein is CASSLEWTGNTEAFF. The DNA for the CDR3 is TGTGCCAGCAGCTTAGAATGGACAGGGAACACTGAAGCTTTCTTT.

The chain recombines TRBV6-6 with TRBJ1-1, with a possible D match to TRBD1 (6 bases). Germline V lookup: CDR1 MNHNY, CDR2 SVGAGI (reference sequence). V gave up 6 bases and J gave up 1 base, with 12 bases separating them. The CDR3 runs to 14 residues. CDR3 bases: TGTGCCAGCAGATCGGGGGGGCGGAACACTGAAGCTTTCTTT. Its translation: CASRSGGRNTEAFF.

This chain connects TRBV5-8 to TRBJ2-3; no clear D gene. Germline lookup yields CDR1 SGHTS and CDR2 YDEGEE. The CDR3 consists of 13 residues. V was trimmed by 6 bases and J by 2 bases, leaving 10 bases between them. DNA of the CDR3: TGTGCCAGCATCAGGCCCAACACAGATACGCAGTATTTT. Protein: CASIRPNTDTQYF. The whole variable domain, filled in from reference TRBV5-8 and TRBJ2-3, reads EAGVTQSPTHLIKTRGQQATLRCSPISGHTSVYWYQQALGLGLQFLLWYDEGEERNRGNFPPRFSGRQFPNYSSELNVNALELEDSALYLCASIRPNTDTQYFGPGTRLTVL.

The V call is TRBV19, the J call TRBJ1-5, with D uncertain. The CDR3 extends over 16 amino acids. The germline V and J ends were trimmed by 3 bases and 2 bases, with 14 bases remaining between them. The germline V gene encodes CDR1 LNHDA and CDR2 SQIVND (reference sequence). As DNA, the CDR3 is TGTGCCAGTAGTATCAGAGCGGGGAGGGGCAATCAGCCCCAGCATTTT. Amino acids: CASSIRAGRGNQPQHF.

The chain joins TRBV6-1 to TRBJ2-7; 12 nucleotides line up with TRBD2. The CDR3 is 17 amino acids. J gave up 3 bases and V 0 bases, and 6 bases lay outside the gene matches. Germline V CDR1 and CDR2: MNHNS, SASEGT. The CDR3 loop reads CASSEALRLAGDYEQYF. In DNA, the CDR3 is TGTGCCAGCAGTGAAGCGCTTCGACTAGCGGGAGACTACGAGCAGTACTTC.

The chain combines TRBV5-8 with TRBJ2-7; TRBD1 aligns across 7 bases. CDR1 and CDR2 (germline): SGHTS, YDEGEE. Trimming at V came to 2 bases and at J to 6 bases, leaving 2 bases not matched to a gene. The CDR3 has 12 residues. CDR3 residues: CASSFDRVEQYF. The DNA of the CDR3 is TGTGCCAGCAGCTTCGACAGGGTCGAGCAGTACTTC.

J is TRBJ1-4 and V is TRBV4-1; 7 positions agree with TRBD1. Germline CDR1 MGHRA, CDR2 YSYEKL. V lost 3 bases, J lost 8 bases, and 15 bases stayed unmatched. This CDR3 region has 17 residues. The CDR3 region has the DNA TGCGCCAGCAGCCAGGGACCGACAGGGTTAGTAGGAGAAAAACTGTTTTTT. This encodes CASSQGPTGLVGEKLFF.

The V gene is TRBV5-1, the J gene TRBJ2-3; 8 positions match TRBD2. Germline V gene sequence: CDR1 SGHRS, CDR2 YFSETQ. The CDR3 has 15 amino acids. The V gene end was trimmed by 1 base and the J gene end by 2 bases; junction bases not matched to a gene: 3. The DNA of the CDR3 is TGCGCCAGCAGCTTGACTAGCGGATACACAGATACGCAGTATTTT. Protein sequence: CASSLTSGYTDTQYF.

The chain has TRBV12-5 and TRBJ1-5; 8 nucleotides align to TRBD1. This CDR3 is 16 amino acids long. V lost 1 base, J lost 4 bases, and 6 bases stayed unmatched. From germline, CDR1 is LGHNT and CDR2 FRNRAP. This CDR3 reads CASGLGYRGENQPQHF. DNA for the CDR3: TGTGCTAGTGGTTTGGGGTACAGGGGGGAGAATCAGCCCCAGCATTTT.

This clone has only one observation. The J gene is TRBJ1-4, the V gene TRBV9; no clear D. The CDR3 spans 15 residues. V lost 0 bases, J lost 0 bases, and 6 bases lay in between. Germline-derived CDR1 and CDR2 are SGDLS and YYNGEE. The CDR3 DNA follows: TGTGCCAGCAGCGTAGGAGGGACAACTAATGAAAAACTGTTTTTT. The encoded protein is CASSVGGTTNEKLFF.

The chain carries TRBV28 and TRBJ2-2; the D is unclear. The V and J ends lost 3 bases and 2 bases respectively, with 7 bases between them. CDR1 is MDHEN and CDR2 is SYDVKM in the germline V gene. This CDR3 comprises 14 residues. As DNA, the CDR3 is TGTGCCAGCAGTTTCGACTTAAACACCGGGGAGCTGTTTTTT. Protein product: CASSFDLNTGELFF.

This chain uses TRBV28 with TRBJ1-1; D might be TRBD1 (6 bases). The CDR3 spans 14 residues. The germline gives CDR1 MDHEN, CDR2 SYDVKM. Deletions cut 8 bases from V and 3 bases from J, with 16 bases between. This chain's CDR3 is CASVLGGLHTEAFF. Here the CDR3 DNA reads TGTGCCAGCGTCCTGGGGGGGCTTCACACTGAAGCTTTCTTT.